The 12 T cell receptor beta chains presented below share a single source sample, sequenced in a study of T-cell memory formation after mild COVID-19. From the 5' RACE reads, TCRdb called clonotypes with MiXCR, one entry per CDR3 protein. This table has fewer than 600,000 distinct CDR3 sequences, about a fifth appearing once. Sequenced input: PBMCs or a T cell subset sorted from them (not recorded which). These receptors came from an adult woman who had mild COVID-19 (a few samples of this study predate the infection). Cell type and time point are not known.

This clonotype was observed once. V is TRBV27 and J is TRBJ2-5; 9 nucleotides match TRBD1. Looked up from germline, CDR1 is MNHEY and CDR2 is SMNVEV (reference sequence). Trimming took 4 bases from V and 2 from J; bases not matched to a gene: 5. The CDR3 totals 15 residues. The CDR3 DNA follows: TGTGCCAGCAGTTCCCGGACAGGGGAGCAAGAGACCCAGTACTTC. This sequence encodes CASSSRTGEQETQYF.

The chain has TRBV12-3 or TRBV12-4 and TRBJ1-5; D perhaps matches TRBD1 (5 bases). CDR3 length: 16 residues. Trimming cost V 6 bases and J 2 bases, with 17 bases left between them. The CDR3 coding sequence is TGTGCCAGCAGCCCAAGGACTTCGGGGGGCAATCAGCCCCAGCATTTT. Protein: CASSPRTSGGNQPQHF.

This clonotype was recorded a few times. In DNA, the CDR3 is TGTGCCACCCGGGCAGGACTAACTGAAGCTTTCTTT. This codes for CATRAGLTEAFF. The gene calls are TRBV27 and TRBJ1-1; no definite D call. The germline V gene encodes CDR1 MNHEY and CDR2 SMNVEV (reference sequence). This CDR3 contains 12 residues. V was shortened by 10 bases and J by 5 bases, with 14 bases between the two germline ends.

The genes are TRBV7-3 and TRBJ1-6, with D maybe TRBD1 (5 bases). The length of the CDR3 is 16 residues. Trimming stripped 0 bases from V and 9 bases from J, with 15 bases between. Germline CDR1 SGHTA, CDR2 FQGTGA. The CDR3 is CASSLTPGGGGSPLHF. CDR3 DNA: TGTGCCAGCAGCTTAACGCCCGGCGGGGGAGGTTCACCCCTCCACTTT.

This clonotype came up many times. The rearrangement links TRBV12-3 or TRBV12-4 to TRBJ2-1; the match to TRBD2 covers 11 bases. With V trimmed by 3 bases and J by 5 bases, 9 bases remained unmatched. This CDR3 has 17 residues. CDR3 coding DNA: TGTGCCAGCAGTTTTCCCACGAGACTAGCGGGAAACAATGAGCAGTTCTTC. It encodes CASSFPTRLAGNNEQFF.

The V and J genes are TRBV20-1 and TRBJ2-1; 9 bases align to TRBD1. CDR3 length equals 12 residues. Germline values: CDR1 DFQATT, CDR2 SNEGSKA (reference sequence). CDR3 sequence reads: CSLGQGLNEQFF. The CDR3 nucleotides are TGCAGCCTGGGACAGGGATTAAATGAGCAGTTCTTC.

In its sample, this clonotype was seen a few times. This sequence joins TRBV27 and TRBJ1-5, with D unresolved. V was cut by 3 bases and J by 5 bases, with 17 bases left in between. This CDR3 is built from 16 residues. Germline V gene data show CDR1 as MNHEY and CDR2 as SMNVEV (reference sequence). The CDR3 sequence: CASSFVGHDVHQPQHF. The CDR3 nucleotides are TGTGCCAGCAGTTTTGTTGGCCACGACGTCCATCAGCCCCAGCATTTT.

The V and J genes are TRBV7-9 and TRBJ1-6; 8 positions agree with TRBD1. V dropped 4 bases and J dropped 10; count of bases not matched to a gene: 15. The germline gives CDR1 SEHNR, CDR2 FQNEAQ (reference sequence). The CDR3 totals 17 residues. The CDR3 reads CASSSDRVGVFGSPLHF. The CDR3 DNA reads as TGTGCCAGCAGCTCGGACAGGGTAGGGGTTTTTGGATCACCCCTCCACTTT.

This clonotype has a handful of counts. The chain uses TRBV24-1 and TRBJ2-2; the match to TRBD1 covers 7 bases. Germline V gene data show CDR1 as KGHDR and CDR2 as SFDVKD. V lost 4 bases and J lost 3; bases outside the gene matches: 4. The CDR3 has 15 amino acids. CDR3 sequence: CATSERGQDTGELFF. The CDR3 bases are TGTGCCACCAGTGAACGCGGACAGGACACCGGGGAGCTGTTTTTT.

This clonotype was seen a handful of times. The genes are TRBV4-2 and TRBJ2-5, with a possible D match to TRBD1 (6 bases). Germline CDR1 is LGHNA and CDR2 is YNFKEQ. Trimming took off 1 base at V and 5 bases at J, with 20 bases between the two ends. The CDR3 sequence is 17 residues long. This chain's CDR3 is CASSQVMITGMGETQYF. DNA of the CDR3: TGTGCCAGCAGCCAAGTAATGATTACAGGGATGGGCGAGACCCAGTACTTC.

This clonotype was picked up a small number of times. The gene calls are TRBV3-1 and TRBJ2-5; no clear D. This CDR3 has 13 residues. Per the germline V gene, CDR1 is LGHDT and CDR2 is YNNKEL (reference sequence). Deletions cut 4 bases from V and 2 bases from J, with 8 bases between. CDR3: CASSRVAQETQYF. The CDR3 DNA reads as TGTGCCAGCAGCCGGGTGGCTCAAGAGACCCAGTACTTC.

This clonotype showed up just a few times. The chain combines TRBV20-1 with TRBJ1-2, with a possible D match to TRBD1 (6 bases). Trimming shortened V by 4 bases and J by 8 bases, and 11 bases separated the two germline ends. Germline V lookup: CDR1 DFQATT, CDR2 SNEGSKA (reference sequence). CDR3 length: 11 amino acids. The CDR3 loop reads CSAIGGYGYTF. The CDR3 region has the DNA TGCAGTGCTATAGGGGGATACGGCTACACCTTC.